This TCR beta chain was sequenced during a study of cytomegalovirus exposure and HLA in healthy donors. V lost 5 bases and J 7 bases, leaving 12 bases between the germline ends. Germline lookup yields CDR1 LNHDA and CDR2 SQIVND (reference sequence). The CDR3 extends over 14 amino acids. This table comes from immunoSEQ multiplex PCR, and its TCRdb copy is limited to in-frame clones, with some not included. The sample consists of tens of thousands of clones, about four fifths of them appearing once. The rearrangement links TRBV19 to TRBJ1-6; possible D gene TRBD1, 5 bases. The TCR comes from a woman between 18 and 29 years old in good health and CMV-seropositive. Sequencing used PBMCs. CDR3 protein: CASSLGRGNSPLHF. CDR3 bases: TGTGCCAGTAGTCTGGGACGGGGGAATTCACCCCTCCACTTT.